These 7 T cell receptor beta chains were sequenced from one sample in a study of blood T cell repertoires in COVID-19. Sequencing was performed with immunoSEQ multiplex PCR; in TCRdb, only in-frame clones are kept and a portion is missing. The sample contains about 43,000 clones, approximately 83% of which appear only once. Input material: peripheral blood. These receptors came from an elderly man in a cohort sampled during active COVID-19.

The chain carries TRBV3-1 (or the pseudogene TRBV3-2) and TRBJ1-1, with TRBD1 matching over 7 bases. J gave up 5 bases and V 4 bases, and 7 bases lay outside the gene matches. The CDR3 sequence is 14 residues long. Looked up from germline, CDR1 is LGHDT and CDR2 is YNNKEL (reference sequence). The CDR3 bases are TGTGCCAGCAGCCTCGGACAGGCGGGGACTGAAGCTTTCTTT. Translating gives CASSLGQAGTEAFF.

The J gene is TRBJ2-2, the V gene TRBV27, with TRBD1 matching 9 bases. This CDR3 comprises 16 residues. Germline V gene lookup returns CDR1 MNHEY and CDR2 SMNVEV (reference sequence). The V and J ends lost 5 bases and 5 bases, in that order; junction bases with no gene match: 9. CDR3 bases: TGTGCCAGCAGTCCACAGGGGGCGCGTCGGACCGGGGAGCTGTTTTTT. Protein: CASSPQGARRTGELFF.

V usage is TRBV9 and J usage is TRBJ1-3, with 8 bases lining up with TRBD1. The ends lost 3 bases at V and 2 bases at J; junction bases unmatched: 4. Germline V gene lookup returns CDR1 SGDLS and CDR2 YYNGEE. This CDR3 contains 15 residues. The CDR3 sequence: CASSGTGFPGNTIYF. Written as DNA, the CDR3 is TGTGCCAGCAGCGGGACAGGGTTCCCTGGAAACACCATATATTTT.

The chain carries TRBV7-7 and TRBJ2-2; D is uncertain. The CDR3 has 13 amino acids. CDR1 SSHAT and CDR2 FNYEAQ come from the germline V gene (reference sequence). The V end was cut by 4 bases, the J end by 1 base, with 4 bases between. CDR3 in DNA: TGTGCCAGCAGCTATCAGAACACCGGGGAGCTGTTTTTT. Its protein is CASSYQNTGELFF.

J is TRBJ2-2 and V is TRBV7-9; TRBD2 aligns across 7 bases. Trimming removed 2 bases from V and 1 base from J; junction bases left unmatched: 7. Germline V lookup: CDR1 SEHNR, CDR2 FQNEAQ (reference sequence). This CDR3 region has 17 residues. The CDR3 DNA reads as TGTGCCAGCAGCTTAAGGGGAGGGCGGCAGAACACCGGGGAGCTGTTTTTT. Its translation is CASSLRGGRQNTGELFF. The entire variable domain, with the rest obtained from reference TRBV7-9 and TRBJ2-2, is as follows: DTGVSQNPRHKITKRGQNVTFRCDPISEHNRLYWYRQTLGQGPEFLTYFQNEAQLEKSRLLSDRFSAERPKGSFSTLEIQRTEQGDSAMYLCASSLRGGRQNTGELFFGEGSRLTVL.

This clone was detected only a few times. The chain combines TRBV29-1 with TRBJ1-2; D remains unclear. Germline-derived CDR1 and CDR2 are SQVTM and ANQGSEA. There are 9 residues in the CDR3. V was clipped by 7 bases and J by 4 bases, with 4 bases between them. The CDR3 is CSARYGYTF. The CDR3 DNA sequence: TGCAGCGCTCGCTATGGCTACACCTTC.

CDR3 in DNA: TGTGCCAGCAGCCAGGGGGTGAACACTGAAGCTTTCTTT. This encodes CASSQGVNTEAFF. V and J are TRBV7-8 and TRBJ1-1; 7 positions match TRBD1. The CDR3 covers 13 residues. Trimming took 5 bases from V and 0 from J; bases not matched to a gene: 0. Germline V gives CDR1 SGHVS, CDR2 FQNEAQ.